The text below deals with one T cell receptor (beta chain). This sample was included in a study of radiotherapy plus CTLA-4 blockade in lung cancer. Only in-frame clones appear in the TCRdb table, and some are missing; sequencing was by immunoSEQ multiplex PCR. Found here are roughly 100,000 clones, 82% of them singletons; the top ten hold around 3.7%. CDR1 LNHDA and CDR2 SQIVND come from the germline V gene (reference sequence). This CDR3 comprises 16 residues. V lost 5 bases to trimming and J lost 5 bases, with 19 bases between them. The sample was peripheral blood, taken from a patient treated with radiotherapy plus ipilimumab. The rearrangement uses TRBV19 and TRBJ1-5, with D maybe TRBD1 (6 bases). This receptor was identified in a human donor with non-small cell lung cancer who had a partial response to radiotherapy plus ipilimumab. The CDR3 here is CASSSQGAAGDQPQHF. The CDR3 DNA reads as TGTGCCAGTAGTTCACAGGGCGCCGCAGGGGATCAGCCCCAGCATTTT.